What follows describes a single T cell receptor beta chain. Its cognate antigen has yet to be identified. Within one base of it there is no much larger clone, and no base qualities were kept. Patients with autoimmune disease history or receiving systemic immunosuppression were excluded from the trial. In every dose cohort, peripheral blood was drawn for TCR sequencing at baseline, cycle 4 day 1, and cycle 7 day 1. Samples were obtained from an open-label, multicenter, first-in-human phase I dose-escalation trial of ivuxolimab. Adults with locally advanced or metastatic head and neck squamous cell, hepatocellular, melanoma or renal cell carcinoma were enrolled in the trial. Before TCR sequencing, CD4+ T cells and CD8+ T cells were sorted from peripheral blood as separate populations. This record belongs to a study of OX40 agonist ivuxolimab in advanced cancers. The study in broad terms: Ivuxolimab, which targeted the costimulatory receptor OX40 (CD134), was an agonistic, fully human IgG2 monoclonal antibody. A male proportion of roughly 80% and a mean age of roughly 55 years, ranging from 23 to 79, were recorded for the dose-escalation cohort. Partial responses were achieved by three dose-escalation patients, of whom one had hepatocellular carcinoma and two had cutaneous melanoma. Intravenous ivuxolimab was administered to patients every 2 weeks at six dose levels: 0.01, 0.1, 0.3, 1.5, 3 and 10 mg/kg. Of the roughly 52 dose-escalation patients, hepatocellular carcinoma was present in about 19, melanoma in some 15, renal cell carcinoma in 9 and head and neck cancer in 9. Prior anti-PD-1, anti-PD-L1 or anti-CTLA-4 therapy was permitted, and checkpoint inhibitors had been received by approximately 39% of dose-escalation patients. The paper describes the monotherapy dose-escalation part (N = 52 patients) of the phase I trial of ivuxolimab. Peripheral TCRbeta sequencing aimed to test whether ivuxolimab altered TCR sequence diversity and caused clonal T-cell expansion. Findings and caveats that apply to the study as a whole: Low levels of normalized T-cell clonal expansion were also shown by some nonresponding patients. At doses from 0.1 to 3.0 mg/kg, clonal expansion was seen in both CD4+ and CD8+ blood T cells between baseline and week 6. In the 0.1-3.0 mg/kg groups, partial responders were among the patients with the lowest normalized peripheral clonal expansion, particularly in CD8+ T cells. On average, CD8+ T cells showed more expanded clones than CD4+ T cells after ivuxolimab. Antigen specificity was not determined for the clonally expanded peripheral T cells.

To sequence the TCRbeta CDR3 region, genomic DNA was isolated from the sorted cells. TCRbeta CDR3 regions were sequenced using the immunoSEQ Assay. In its TCRdb copy, this immuneACCESS table keeps in-frame sequences only and misses some clones. Where compared with another copy, unresolved V genes explain less than half of these, and the others have no known cause. The sample records around 60,000 clones, roughly 80% of which are singletons. The ten largest account for under 2% of the sample. Here the sequenced sample was CD4+ or CD8+ T cells sorted from blood, taken in a trial of the OX40 agonist ivuxolimab. This TCR derives from an adult with an advanced solid tumor such as melanoma, head and neck, liver or kidney cancer.

The CDR3 region reads CASSLETSGVLAKNIQYF. The DNA sequence is as follows: TGTGCCAGCAGCTTGGAGACTAGCGGGGTTCTAGCCAAAAACATTCAGTACTTC. The sequence is built from TRBV7-9 and TRBJ2-4; TRBD2 agrees with 11 junctional bases. CDR1 and CDR2, looked up from the germline V gene (reference sequence), are SEHNR and FQNEAQ. V is cut back by 3 bases and J by 0 bases, with 7 bases in the junction unmatched. The CDR3 covers 18 residues, taking in both the cysteine and the phenylalanine. Just CDR3 DNA is preserved here, 54 bases in frame from base 1.